The clone carrying this T cell receptor beta chain was seen more than once but under ten times. Its cognate antigen is unknown. Mouse gene names apply. The sequence runs out 4 residues before the end of the CDR3; the remainder is reconstructed from the germline J gene. Reverse transcribed after extraction, RNA yielded cDNA as the sequencing template. Sequenced by immunoSEQ multiplex PCR; TCRdb stores in-frame clones only, minus some. Sampling found about 270,000 clones, none seen once. A panel of CD4, CD8alpha, NKG2D, NKG2ACE and other markers served to sort pooled cutaneous lymph node cells. Germline V lookup: CDR1 FNHDT, CDR2 SITEND (reference sequence). Trimming shortened V by 5 bases and J by 0 bases, and 2 bases separated the two germline ends. CDR3 length: 11 amino acids. The sample is drawn from a study of CD8+ T cells in alopecia areata. Whole-study context: Skin-grafted 7-10-week-old female C3H/HeJ mice received tissue from roughly 6-13-month-old C3H/HeJ donors with spontaneous alopecia.

Notes on the study in general: Mice showed clearer TCR sharing than patients did, a gap that was possibly HLA-related. Affected lesional scalp, above all in alopecia totalis/universalis, was more clonal than normal scalp. Normal skin's resident alphabeta T cells are also sequenced in scalp samples.

Sequenced input: CD4+ T cells sorted from a lymph node. This clonotype was sampled from a C3H/HeJ mouse with alopecia areata. Mice of this strain are of MHC haplotype H2-k. J is TRBJ1-1 and V is TRBV19; no reliable D call. This chain's CDR3 is CASSTNTEVFF. The part of the CDR3 DNA that was read is TGTGCCAGCAGCACAAACACA. The whole variable domain, remainder taken from reference TRBV19 and TRBJ1-1, is GGIITQTPKFLIGQEGQKLTLKCQQNFNHDTMYWYRQDSGKGLRLIYYSITENDLQKGDLSEGYDASREKKSSFSLTVTSAQKNEMAVFLCASSTNTEVFFGKGTRLTVV.